This entry features one T cell receptor (beta chain) sequence. Its target is not known. Both 60 Vbeta primers and 13 Jbeta primers went into the PCR. Assay: immunoSEQ multiplex PCR; the TCRdb copy retains only in-frame clones and omits some. The table lists fewer than 140,000 clones, roughly 70% of them singletons. V lost 5 bases, J lost 9 bases, and 6 bases stayed unmatched. Germline V gene lookup returns CDR1 SEHNR and CDR2 FQNEAQ (reference sequence). This CDR3 is 15 amino acids long. This sample is part of a study of cytomegalovirus exposure and HLA in healthy donors. Study-level findings and limits: After further analysis at a later stage, roughly 16,000 TCR beta sequences were associated with HLA alleles at 0.05 false discovery rate.

This receptor was obtained from a male donor in good health and CMV-seropositive. The J gene is TRBJ1-6, the V gene TRBV7-9; 11 bases fit TRBD1. Sequencing was performed on PBMCs. CDR3 amino acids: CASSLPGQGGSPLHF. As DNA, the CDR3 is TGTGCCAGCAGCCTACCGGGACAGGGGGGTTCACCCCTCCACTTT.